A selection of T cell receptor beta chains follows, all from one sample in a study of cytomegalovirus exposure and HLA in healthy donors. Repertoires were generated with immunoSEQ multiplex PCR, while TCRdb's copy carries only in-frame clones and drops some. The repertoire holds approximately 160,000 clones, with over 70% as singletons. The specimen was PBMCs. All receptors come from a man in his fifties in good health and CMV-seropositive. CDR3s include the opening cysteine and the closing phenylalanine or tryptophan. The order of the fields is clone size, J gene, D gene, V gene, CDR3 DNA, CDR3 protein. A D gene is named only where the DNA matches it firmly. Size tells how often a clone was seen (once, few, many) or the class of an expanded clone, and some rows leave it out.

. TRBJ2-3 . TRBV5-1 TGCGCCAGCAGCGAACCGGGAAGCACAGATACGCAGTATTTT CASSEPGSTDTQYF
. TRBJ2-5 . TRBV2 TGTGCCAGCAGCCGAGCCGGGACAACACAAGAGACCCAGTACTTC CASSRAGTTQETQYF
. TRBJ2-3 . TRBV7-3 TGTGCCAGCAGCTTAAGTGGCAGGTTGGCAGATACGCAGTATTTT CASSLSGRLADTQYF
. TRBJ2-7 TRBD2 TRBV6-6 TGTGCCAGCAGTATAGCGGGAGCGGTCTCCTACGAGCAGTACTTC CASSIAGAVSYEQYF
. TRBJ2-7 TRBD1 TRBV10-3 TGTGCCATCAGTGCTGGACGGGACAGCTACGAGCAGTACTTC CAISAGRDSYEQYF
. TRBJ2-2 TRBD1 TRBV6-5 TGTGCCAGCAGCAACAGGGGGCTGGTGGCCGGGGAGCTGTTTTTT CASSNRGLVAGELFF
few TRBJ2-2 TRBD2 TRBV6-6 TGTGCCAGCAGGAATAGCGGGGGCCGGAGCGGGGAGCTGTTTTTT CASRNSGGRSGELFF
. TRBJ2-7 TRBD1 TRBV5-6 TGTGCCCCCGAGGAGACAGGGGGACCCTACGAGCAGTACTTC CAPEETGGPYEQYF
. TRBJ1-1 . TRBV18 TGTGCCAGCTCACCACCAAGGGGGACGCCTGAAGCTTTCTTT CASSPPRGTPEAFF
once TRBJ2-5 TRBD2 TRBV30 TGTGCCTGGAGTCCCGGGACTAGCGGGAGAGGTGAGACCCAGTACTTC CAWSPGTSGRGETQYF
. TRBJ2-5 . TRBV5-1 TGCGCCAGCAGCTTCGGACAGCAAGAGACCCAGTACTTC CASSFGQQETQYF
. TRBJ1-4 . TRBV25-1 TGTGCCAGCAGTGAATTGGGCCATGCAACTAATGAAAAACTGTTTTTT CASSELGHATNEKLFF
. TRBJ2-2 TRBD2 TRBV6-1 TGTGCCAGCACCCCCGGGGGGGGGCGGACCGGGGAGCTGTTTTTT CASTPGGGRTGELFF
once TRBJ2-5 TRBD2 TRBV2 TGTGCCAGCAGGGTAGCGGGGGGGAATGGCGAGACCCAGTACTTC CASRVAGGNGETQYF
. TRBJ1-5 TRBD1 TRBV9 TGTGCCAGCAGCGCAGGGGGCAACGGTCAGCCCCAGCATTTT CASSAGGNGQPQHF
once TRBJ2-3 . TRBV5-1 TGCGCCAGCAGCCCCGCGGGCCCCCCCGCAGATACGCAGTATTTT CASSPAGPPADTQYF
. TRBJ1-5 . TRBV4-2 TGTGCCAGCAGCCCCTGGGAGGGGGGCAATCAGCCCCAGCATTTT CASSPWEGGNQPQHF
. TRBJ1-6 . TRBV4-1 TGCGCCAGCACCGACACTCTATATAATTCACCCCTCCACTTT CASTDTLYNSPLHF
. TRBJ1-3 . TRBV5-1 TGCGCCAGCAGCTTGAACACCCGGAGCTCTGGAAACACCATATATTTT CASSLNTRSSGNTIYF
. TRBJ2-3 . TRBV7-9 TGTGCCAGCAGCTCGGTAGGACAAAACACAGATACGCAGTATTTT CASSSVGQNTDTQYF
. TRBJ2-1 . TRBV5-4 TGTGCCAGCAGCTTGCCTAGCGCACCCTACAATGAGCAGTTCTTC CASSLPSAPYNEQFF
. TRBJ2-7 TRBD2 TRBV7-2 TGTGCCAGCAGCTTAGGCCACTTAGGGACTAGTTTACCCGAGCAGTACTTC CASSLGHLGTSLPEQYF
. TRBJ2-3 . TRBV2 TGTGCCAGCAGTGACAGGGACACAGATACGCAGTATTTT CASSDRDTDTQYF
. TRBJ2-1 TRBD2 TRBV30 TGTGCCTGGAGAGCCGGGACTAGCGGGATTTACAATGAGCAGTTCTTC CAWRAGTSGIYNEQFF
few TRBJ1-1 TRBD1 TRBV7-3 TGTGCCAGCAGCCCCTCCGGGACAGGGTCCCATGGTGAAGCTTTCTTT CASSPSGTGSHGEAFF
. TRBJ1-4 TRBD1 TRBV2 TGTGCCAGCACCGGACAGGCGGGCCCTAATGAAAAACTGTTTTTT CASTGQAGPNEKLFF
. TRBJ1-1 . TRBV4-1 TGCGCCAGCAGCCAAGTTCCCGGGGTCGGCAGGGGTGAAGCTTTCTTT CASSQVPGVGRGEAFF
once TRBJ2-3 TRBD1 TRBV4-3 TGCGCCAGCAGCCAGGACAGGGATACGCAGTATTTT CASSQDRDTQYF
once TRBJ1-2 . TRBV5-6 TGTGCCAGCAGCTTGGTCAGGGATAGAGGCTACACCTTC CASSLVRDRGYTF
. TRBJ1-1 TRBD1 TRBV9 TGTGCCAGCAGCGTAGCGGGACAGGGCGGTAGCACTGAAGCTTTCTTT CASSVAGQGGSTEAFF
. TRBJ2-2 . TRBV4-1 TGCGCCAGCAGCCGCGGCAGGGAATTAGGGGAGCTGTTTTTT CASSRGRELGELFF
. TRBJ2-1 TRBD2 TRBV7-3 TGTGCCAGCAGCTTACGGGGCGGGAGGGGGGGCGAGGACAATGAGCAGTTCTTC CASSLRGGRGGEDNEQFF
. TRBJ2-1 . TRBV28 TGTGCCAGCAGTTGGGGACTGGACAATGAGCAGTTCTTC CASSWGLDNEQFF
. TRBJ2-1 . TRBV9 TGTGCCAGCAGCCCTAGGGGCACTGCCTACAATGAGCAGTTCTTC CASSPRGTAYNEQFF
. TRBJ1-1 . TRBV28 TGTGCCAGCAGCGAAACCTGGGCGTCGCAAAACACTGAAGCTTTCTTT CASSETWASQNTEAFF
. TRBJ1-2 . TRBV11-2 TGTGCCAGCACGGTGGGGGCTCGCGACTATGGCTACACCTTC CASTVGARDYGYTF